Listed here are 16 T cell receptor beta chains from one sample, sequenced in a study of T cell changes during pregnancy in multiple sclerosis (dated by TCRdb to 2018 to 2020). Libraries were made using the immunoSEQ multiplex PCR assay. TCRdb carries this immuneACCESS record with in-frame sequences only. Its versions omit some clonotypes, under half of them owing to an unresolved V gene in the studies checked, with the rest unexplained. The sample table lists approximately 72,000 clones, approximately 90% of them with a count of one. Approximately 1.6% of the sample goes to the ten largest clones. Sequenced here: peripheral blood, sampled in the first trimester of pregnancy. These receptors originate from a female donor in good health, enrolled as a control in a pregnancy study.

With regard to this clone: At the DNA level, this CDR3 is encoded by other sequences in the same sample as well. The rearrangement joins TRBV27 to TRBJ2-1, with D maybe TRBD1 (6 bases). Trimming took off 6 bases at V and 5 bases at J, with 14 bases between the two ends. The CDR3 consists of 14 residues. Looked up from germline, CDR1 is MNHEY and CDR2 is SMNVEV (reference sequence). CDR3 in amino acids: CASRKGGVNNEQFF. CDR3 bases: TGTGCCAGCAGAAAAGGGGGAGTTAACAATGAGCAGTTCTTC.

The genes are TRBV27 and TRBJ2-3, with D maybe TRBD2 (6 bases). In germline, CDR1 is MNHEY, CDR2 SMNVEV (reference sequence). V was clipped by 8 bases and J by 7 bases, with 10 bases between them. CDR3 length: 11 amino acids. The DNA of the CDR3 is TGTGCCAGCGGGGAGGCATATACGCAGTATTTT. Its translation is CASGEAYTQYF.

The gene calls are TRBV19 and TRBJ2-3; D is unclear. The CDR3 is 14 amino acids. Per germline, CDR1 LNHDA and CDR2 SQIVND (reference sequence). The V end lost 6 bases, the J end lost 5 bases, and 15 bases lay between the germline ends. CDR3 residues: CASSARSAEDTQYF. Here the CDR3 DNA reads TGTGCCAGTAGCGCGAGGAGTGCTGAAGATACGCAGTATTTT. Drawing the rest from reference TRBV19 and TRBJ2-3, the complete variable domain is DGGITQSPKYLFRKEGQNVTLSCEQNLNHDAMYWYRQDPGQGLRLIYYSQIVNDFQKGDIAEGYSVSREKKESFPLTVTSAQKNPTAFYLCASSARSAEDTQYFGPGTRLTVL.

The chain combines TRBV7-9 with TRBJ2-2; TRBD1 agrees at 7 bases. Losses at the gene ends were 5 bases for V and 2 bases for J; bases not matched to a gene: 5. CDR3 size: 15 residues. From germline, CDR1 is SEHNR and CDR2 FQNEAQ (reference sequence). This chain's CDR3 is CASSPGTDNTGELFF. CDR3 nucleotide sequence: TGTGCCAGCAGCCCCGGGACAGATAACACCGGGGAGCTGTTTTTT.

This chain connects TRBV5-1 to TRBJ2-4; possible D gene TRBD1, 5 bases. Germline loops: CDR1 SGHRS, CDR2 YFSETQ. Trimming pared 4 bases from V and 3 bases from J, leaving 11 bases between. The CDR3 spans 14 residues. The CDR3 here is CASSPQVDKNIQYF. The CDR3 DNA sequence: TGCGCCAGCAGCCCACAGGTTGACAAAAACATTCAGTACTTC. The full variable domain, rest sourced from reference TRBV5-1 and TRBJ2-4, is KAGVTQTPRYLIKTRGQQVTLSCSPISGHRSVSWYQQTPGQGLQFLFEYFSETQRNKGNFPGRFSGRQFSNSRSEMNVSTLELGDSALYLCASSPQVDKNIQYFGAGTRLSVL.

The V and J genes are TRBV2 and TRBJ1-2; tentatively, D is TRBD1 (6 bases). This CDR3 is 12 amino acids long. V was shortened by 2 bases and J by 6 bases, with 7 bases between the two germline ends. Looked up from germline, CDR1 is SNHLY and CDR2 is FYNNEI. CDR3 sequence (DNA): TGTGCCAGCAGTGAACAGGGGAATGGCTACACCTTC. Translating gives CASSEQGNGYTF.

The rearrangement uses TRBV28 and TRBJ2-7, with 12 positions matching TRBD2. This CDR3 has 15 amino acids. The ends lost 7 bases at V and 2 bases at J; junction bases unmatched: 6. CDR1 MDHEN and CDR2 SYDVKM come from the germline V gene. The CDR3: CASTPTSGRTYEQYF. The CDR3 region has the DNA TGTGCCAGCACTCCAACTAGCGGGAGGACCTACGAGCAGTACTTC. Looking up the rest from reference TRBV28 and TRBJ2-7 gives the full variable domain: DVKVTQSSRYLVKRTGEKVFLECVQDMDHENMFWYRQDPGLGLRLIYFSYDVKMKEKGDIPEGYSVSREKKERFSLILESASTNQTSMYLCASTPTSGRTYEQYFGPGTRLTVT.

The V call is TRBV27, the J call TRBJ2-2; TRBD2 aligns across 12 bases. Germline values: CDR1 MNHEY, CDR2 SMNVEV (reference sequence). V dropped 7 bases and J dropped 9; count of bases not matched to a gene: 9. The CDR3 runs to 15 residues. The CDR3 DNA sequence: TGTGCCAGCACCCGGACTAGCGGGAATCCCCGGGAGCTGTTTTTT. This encodes CASTRTSGNPRELFF.

The chain links TRBV7-9 to TRBJ2-1; D is undetermined. The CDR3 has 14 amino acids. Trimming removed 5 bases at V and 5 bases at J, with 13 bases between. CDR1 and CDR2 (germline): SEHNR, FQNEAQ (reference sequence). For the CDR3, the DNA is TGTGCCAGCAGCGAAATTACGAGAAACAATGAGCAGTTCTTC. This sequence encodes CASSEITRNNEQFF.

The rearrangement uses TRBV7-6 and TRBJ2-1; 11 nucleotides match TRBD2. The V gene end was trimmed by 5 bases and the J gene end by 2 bases; junction bases not matched to a gene: 2. Germline CDR1 and CDR2: SGHVS and FNYEAQ. The CDR3 runs to 15 residues. The CDR3 region is CASSPGLAAYNEQFF. CDR3 sequence (DNA): TGTGCCAGCAGCCCGGGACTAGCGGCCTACAATGAGCAGTTCTTC.

V usage is TRBV5-6 and J usage is TRBJ1-5, with no clear D. The CDR3 is 13 residues long. Trimming left V 3 bases short and J 4 bases short, with 8 bases between. Germline CDR1 reads SGHDT; CDR2 reads YYEEEE. Written as DNA, the CDR3 is TGTGCCAGCAGCTACGGGGAAAATCAGCCCCAGCATTTT. This translates into CASSYGENQPQHF.

The rearrangement joins TRBV29-1 to TRBJ1-2, with D perhaps matching TRBD1 (5 bases). In germline, CDR1 is SQVTM, CDR2 ANQGSEA. CDR3 length: 12 amino acids. V was pared by 2 bases and J by 4 bases, with 8 bases between. The CDR3 loop is CSVEWTSYGYTF. For the CDR3, the DNA is TGCAGCGTTGAATGGACAAGCTATGGCTACACCTTC.

V is TRBV27 and J is TRBJ2-7; a weak D match, TRBD2 (6 bases). This CDR3 is built from 16 residues. V lost 5 bases to trimming and J lost 5 bases, with 22 bases between them. Germline CDR1 MNHEY, CDR2 SMNVEV (reference sequence). The CDR3 loop is CASSPRGPGEVDEQYF. Written as DNA, the CDR3 is TGTGCCAGCAGTCCTAGGGGTCCGGGGGAGGTCGACGAGCAGTACTTC.

The gene calls are TRBV2 and TRBJ1-2; no clear D gene. The V and J ends lost 6 bases and 4 bases respectively, with 12 bases between them. CDR1 and CDR2 (germline): SNHLY, FYNNEI. The CDR3 runs to 13 residues. CDR3 bases: TGTGCCAGCAGGTTGGGAGGTGGCTATGGCTACACCTTC. The encoded protein is CASRLGGGYGYTF.

The gene calls are TRBV12-2 and TRBJ1-3; TRBD1, the table's D call, lacks a check against the DNA. TRBV12-2 has pseudogene status. This CDR3 region has 16 residues. The CDR3 reads CASRYTDRTSGNTIYF. CDR3 nucleotides: TGTGCAAGTCGCTATACTGACAGGACTTCTGGAAACACCATATATTTT.

The chain uses TRBV6-1 and TRBJ2-7, with 8 bases matching TRBD2. Germline V gene lookup returns CDR1 MNHNS and CDR2 SASEGT. The length of the CDR3 is 15 residues. With 2 bases clipped from V and 4 bases from J, the junction kept 7 bases outside the gene matches. The CDR3 DNA reads TGTGCCAGCAGTGAATCGGCGGGGGGCCCATACGAGCAGTACTTC. Protein: CASSESAGGPYEQYF.